A single sample gave rise to the 31 T cell receptor beta chains below, sequenced in a study of T cell changes during pregnancy in multiple sclerosis. The data were produced by immunoSEQ multiplex PCR, yet TCRdb's version contains in-frame clones alone and is incomplete. The table has approximately 24,000 clones, 90% seen once. This specimen was CD8+ T cells from peripheral blood mononuclear cells, taken in the third trimester of pregnancy. These receptors were collected from a female donor in good health, enrolled as a control in a pregnancy study.

The chain is built from TRBV11-3 and TRBJ2-2; D gene uncertain. Germline V lookup: CDR1 SGHNT, CDR2 YENEEA. V lost 3 bases, J lost 1 base, and 3 bases lay in between. The CDR3 extends over 13 amino acids. CDR3 nucleotides: TGTGCCAGCAGCTTGAGGAACACCGGGGAGCTGTTTTTT. It translates to CASSLRNTGELFF.

This clone was seen just once. The J gene is TRBJ2-1, the V gene TRBV7-6; D perhaps matches TRBD2 (7 bases). CDR1 and CDR2 (germline): SGHVS, FNYEAQ. V shed 1 base and J shed 5 bases, with 9 bases lying between them. The CDR3 totals 14 residues. CDR3 nucleotide sequence: TGTGCCAGCAGCTTAGGCGGGGGCAACAATGAGCAGTTCTTC. Translating gives CASSLGGGNNEQFF.

V usage is TRBV27 and J usage is TRBJ2-5; 9 bases map to TRBD2. V gave up 6 bases and J gave up 9 bases; unmatched junction bases: 17. The CDR3 has 16 residues. Germline V gene sequence: CDR1 MNHEY, CDR2 SMNVEV (reference sequence). CDR3 sequence reads: CASRSRSPSGIGPQYF. The CDR3 DNA follows: TGTGCCAGCAGATCCAGATCGCCTAGCGGGATTGGGCCCCAGTACTTC.

The chain combines TRBV5-1 with TRBJ2-1, with TRBD2 matching over 11 bases. With 0 bases clipped from V and 8 bases from J, the junction kept 10 bases outside the gene matches. The length of the CDR3 is 17 residues. Germline CDR1 SGHRS, CDR2 YFSETQ. The CDR3 DNA is TGCGCCAGCAGCTTGGAGGTAGCGGGAGGGTGGGCGGATGAGCAGTTCTTC. This codes for CASSLEVAGGWADEQFF.

The genes are TRBV4-1 and TRBJ2-7, with TRBD2 matching 9 bases. V gave up 4 bases and J gave up 3 bases; unmatched junction bases: 7. The germline V gene encodes CDR1 MGHRA and CDR2 YSYEKL. The CDR3 has 15 amino acids. The CDR3 protein is CASSPTSGGNYEQYF. CDR3 DNA sequence: TGCGCCAGCAGCCCAACCAGCGGGGGGAACTACGAGCAGTACTTC.

V and J are TRBV9 and TRBJ2-1; 8 bases line up with TRBD1. Unmatched junction bases numbered 12, after V lost 0 bases and J lost 4 bases. Germline CDR1 is SGDLS and CDR2 is YYNGEE. This CDR3 spans 18 amino acids. The CDR3 sequence is CASSVAFLGTGVYNEQFF. The CDR3, as DNA: TGTGCCAGCAGCGTAGCGTTCTTGGGGACAGGCGTTTACAATGAGCAGTTCTTC.

This clone was seen only a few times. This chain joins TRBV4-2 and TRBJ1-5, with 8 bases lining up with TRBD1. With 3 bases clipped from V and 4 bases from J, the junction kept 5 bases outside the gene matches. The CDR3 has 15 residues. The germline gives CDR1 LGHNA, CDR2 YNFKEQ. The CDR3 DNA reads TGTGCCAGCAGCCACGGACAGGGAACTAATCAGCCCCAGCATTTT. Residues: CASSHGQGTNQPQHF.

The chain recombines TRBV2 with TRBJ2-3; D gene ambiguous. CDR1 and CDR2 from the germline V gene are SNHLY and FYNNEI. V dropped 1 base and J dropped 6 bases, with 8 bases sitting between them. The CDR3 has 13 amino acids. The CDR3 spells CASSEGLGDTQYF. The DNA of the CDR3 is TGTGCCAGCAGTGAAGGGCTCGGGGATACGCAGTATTTT.

The chain joins TRBV19 to TRBJ1-1, with a possible D match to TRBD1 (6 bases). The CDR3 is 13 amino acids. Per the germline V gene, CDR1 is LNHDA and CDR2 is SQIVND (reference sequence). Trimming stripped 6 bases from V and 1 base from J, with 9 bases between. The CDR3 nucleotides are TGTGCCAGTAGAGTGACAGGGAACACTGAAGCTTTCTTT. Amino acid sequence: CASRVTGNTEAFF.

The chain carries TRBV7-8 and TRBJ2-7; tentative D call: TRBD2 (6 bases). Germline CDR1 SGHVS, CDR2 FQNEAQ. The CDR3 is 12 amino acids. Trimming took 5 bases from V and 7 from J, leaving 12 bases between them. In DNA form, the CDR3 reads TGTGCCAGCAGCCCGGGGGAGGCAGAGCAGTACTTC. It yields the protein CASSPGEAEQYF.

This clone came up once. The chain combines TRBV27 with TRBJ2-7; TRBD2 aligns across 14 bases. V lost 4 bases and J lost 3; bases outside the gene matches: 5. This CDR3 is 16 amino acids long. CDR1 and CDR2 from the germline V gene are MNHEY and SMNVEV (reference sequence). CDR3 residues: CASSSRTSGRHYEQYF. CDR3 nucleotides: TGTGCCAGCAGTTCCCGGACTAGCGGGAGGCACTACGAGCAGTACTTC.

This chain links TRBV9 with TRBJ2-1; 7 nucleotides match TRBD1. Germline CDR1 is SGDLS and CDR2 is YYNGEE. The CDR3 has 12 residues. J lost 6 bases, V lost 3 bases, and 0 bases had no gene match. For the CDR3, the DNA is TGTGCCAGCAGCGGGGACAGCAATGAGCAGTTCTTC. Its translation: CASSGDSNEQFF.

V usage is TRBV14 and J usage is TRBJ2-7; 7 positions match TRBD1. This CDR3 has 14 amino acids. V gave up 3 bases and J gave up 2 bases; unmatched junction bases: 4. Germline CDR1 and CDR2: SGHDN and FVKESK. CDR3 sequence (DNA): TGTGCCAGCAGCCACCTGGGACAGACCTACGAGCAGTACTTC. It codes for CASSHLGQTYEQYF.

The CDR3 DNA follows: TGTGCCAGCAGTGACAGAAATGAGGATGAAAAACTGTTTTTT. This sequence encodes CASSDRNEDEKLFF. The chain carries TRBV2 and TRBJ1-4; D is undetermined. The V gene's germline CDR1 is SNHLY and CDR2 FYNNEI. Trimming shortened V by 3 bases and J by 6 bases, and 11 bases separated the two germline ends. The CDR3 is made up of 14 amino acids.

The V call is TRBV6-5, the J call TRBJ2-3; 7 nucleotides align to TRBD2. Germline lookup yields CDR1 MNHEY and CDR2 SVGAGI. The junction had 6 bases not matched to a gene; V was cut back by 6 bases and J by 0 bases. This CDR3 comprises 15 residues. The CDR3 is CASSAWGGSTDTQYF. CDR3 coding DNA: TGTGCCAGCAGCGCTTGGGGGGGTAGCACAGATACGCAGTATTTT.

This chain connects TRBV19 to TRBJ1-2, with no clear D. V lost 3 bases and J 6 bases, leaving 11 bases between the germline ends. Per the germline V gene, CDR1 is LNHDA and CDR2 is SQIVND (reference sequence). This CDR3 region has 13 residues. This CDR3 reads CASSIGDLDGYTF. DNA for the CDR3: TGTGCCAGTAGTATCGGAGACCTGGATGGCTACACCTTC.

The V and J genes are TRBV19 and TRBJ2-7, with D uncertain. CDR3 length equals 15 residues. Germline CDR1 LNHDA, CDR2 SQIVND (reference sequence). The V end was cut by 3 bases, the J end by 5 bases, with 17 bases between. CDR3 bases: TGTGCCAGTAGTATTAGCCGTGTAGGTCGCGACGAGCAGTACTTC. This sequence encodes CASSISRVGRDEQYF.

The chain joins TRBV13 to TRBJ2-3; 7 nucleotides align to TRBD2. In germline, CDR1 is PRHDT, CDR2 FYEKMQ (reference sequence). The CDR3 spans 17 residues. V was clipped by 4 bases and J by 0 bases; unmatched bases: 10. The CDR3 sequence is CASSSRGGGTSTDTQYF. Here the CDR3 DNA reads TGTGCCAGCAGCTCTCGTGGGGGAGGGACTAGCACAGATACGCAGTATTTT.

The J gene is TRBJ1-1, the V gene TRBV13; D gene ambiguous. This CDR3 is built from 13 residues. Germline V CDR1 and CDR2: PRHDT, FYEKMQ (reference sequence). Trimming shortened V by 1 base and J by 4 bases, and 7 bases separated the two germline ends. DNA for the CDR3: TGTGCCAGCAGCTTAGACCGAGCCACTGAAGCTTTCTTT. It specifies CASSLDRATEAFF.

J is TRBJ2-1 and V is TRBV7-3, with 7 bases identical to TRBD1. The germline V gene encodes CDR1 SGHTA and CDR2 FQGTGA. Trimming took 4 bases from V and 10 from J; bases not matched to a gene: 7. The CDR3 is 13 residues long. CDR3 DNA: TGTGCCAGCAGCTGGGGACAGTTTTCGGAGCAGTTCTTC. Protein: CASSWGQFSEQFF.

This chain joins TRBV10-1 and TRBJ2-2, with 16 bases that match TRBD2. Per germline, CDR1 WNHNN and CDR2 SYGVQD (reference sequence). The CDR3 spans 16 residues. V lost 6 bases, J lost 7 bases, and 5 bases stayed unmatched. Written as DNA, the CDR3 is TGCGCCAGCAGCTCTGGGACTAGCGGGAGGGGCGGGGAGCTGTTTTTT. Translated, it gives CASSSGTSGRGGELFF.

The chain recombines TRBV5-3 with TRBJ1-1, with 7 bases that match TRBD1. TRBV5-3 belongs to the ORF category, with a function that is uncertain. This CDR3 is built from 17 residues. After removal of 1 base from V and 4 bases from J, the junction contained 13 bases not matched to a gene. The CDR3 protein is CARSLRGTAFLGTEAFF. Written as DNA, the CDR3 is TGTGCCAGAAGCTTGAGAGGGACAGCCTTTCTGGGCACTGAAGCTTTCTTT.

The V gene is TRBV30, the J gene TRBJ1-1; 9 nucleotides align to TRBD1. Germline V gene sequence: CDR1 GTSNPN, CDR2 SVGIG (reference sequence). V was pared by 2 bases and J by 3 bases, with 7 bases of the junction left unmatched. The CDR3 loop spans 15 amino acids. The DNA of the CDR3 is TGTGCCTGGAGTCGCCGGGACAGGGTGGACACTGAAGCTTTCTTT. Amino acids: CAWSRRDRVDTEAFF.

This chain links TRBV15 with TRBJ2-3; 9 nucleotides agree with TRBD1. This CDR3 comprises 16 residues. Germline CDR1 and CDR2: LNHNV and YYDKDF (reference sequence). Trimming took 7 bases from V and 2 from J; bases not matched to a gene: 10. The CDR3 loop is CATIHRDRDYTDTQYF. The CDR3 coding sequence is TGTGCCACCATCCACCGGGACAGGGACTACACAGATACGCAGTATTTT.

This rearrangement joins TRBV29-1 to TRBJ2-4, with 10 nucleotides matching TRBD2. The CDR3 is made up of 12 amino acids. Germline V gives CDR1 SQVTM, CDR2 ANQGSEA. V was pared by 2 bases and J by 15 bases, with 7 bases of the junction left unmatched. The CDR3 DNA sequence: TGCAGCGTTGAAACCCTAGCGGGAGAGGGGTACTTC. Translating gives CSVETLAGEGYF.

This chain uses TRBV11-1 with TRBJ2-1; TRBD2 is a possible D gene (5 bases). The CDR3 extends over 15 amino acids. Germline-derived CDR1 and CDR2 are SGHAT and FQDESV (reference sequence). V was cut by 4 bases and J by 2 bases, with 12 bases left in between. The CDR3 sequence is CASSSPGYTYNEQFF. The CDR3 region has the DNA TGTGCCAGCAGCTCCCCGGGGTATACCTACAATGAGCAGTTCTTC. The variable domain in full, completed from reference TRBV11-1 and TRBJ2-1, reads EAEVAQSPRYKITEKSQAVAFWCDPISGHATLYWYRQILGQGPELLVQFQDESVVDDSQLPKDRFSAERLKGVDSTLKIQPAELGDSAMYLCASSSPGYTYNEQFFGPGTRLTVL.

The chain joins TRBV2 to TRBJ2-1; 11 nucleotides line up with TRBD2. After removal of 10 bases from V and 5 bases from J, the junction contained 10 bases not matched to a gene. This CDR3 is 15 amino acids long. Looked up from germline, CDR1 is SNHLY and CDR2 is FYNNEI. In DNA, the CDR3 is TGTGCCACCGCCATTAGCGGGGGGGCCGACAATGAGCAGTTCTTC. Protein: CATAISGGADNEQFF.

The chain links TRBV9 to TRBJ1-2; D perhaps matches TRBD1 (6 bases). Germline CDR1 SGDLS, CDR2 YYNGEE. The CDR3 has 15 residues. V dropped 6 bases and J dropped 5 bases, with 20 bases sitting between them. In DNA form, the CDR3 reads TGTGCCAGCACCGCAATCGAGGGGGTAGGATATGGCTACACCTTC. Protein product: CASTAIEGVGYGYTF.

The chain has TRBV2 and TRBJ2-5; tentatively, D is TRBD2 (6 bases). This CDR3 is 15 amino acids long. Trimming stripped 10 bases from V and 7 bases from J, with 25 bases between. CDR1 is SNHLY and CDR2 is FYNNEI in the germline V gene. CDR3 protein: CATRVFRDGRGTQYF. In DNA, the CDR3 is TGTGCCACCCGCGTTTTCCGAGACGGGAGAGGGACCCAGTACTTC.

The chain links TRBV25-1 to TRBJ2-2, with a tentative D call TRBD2 (5 bases). V shed 1 base and J shed 5 bases, with 8 bases lying between them. The germline V gene has CDR1 MGHDK and CDR2 SYGVNS. There are 14 residues in the CDR3. The CDR3 protein is CASSEFGGTGELFF. The CDR3 DNA reads TGTGCCAGCAGTGAATTCGGAGGAACCGGGGAGCTGTTTTTT.

This chain connects TRBV10-3 to TRBJ2-1; 7 nucleotides agree with TRBD1. J lost 6 bases, V lost 6 bases, and 5 bases had no gene match. Looked up from germline, CDR1 is ENHRY and CDR2 is SYGVKD. This CDR3 has 13 amino acids. In DNA, the CDR3 is TGTGCCATCAGGGACAGGTCTTTCAATGAGCAGTTCTTC. Protein: CAIRDRSFNEQFF.